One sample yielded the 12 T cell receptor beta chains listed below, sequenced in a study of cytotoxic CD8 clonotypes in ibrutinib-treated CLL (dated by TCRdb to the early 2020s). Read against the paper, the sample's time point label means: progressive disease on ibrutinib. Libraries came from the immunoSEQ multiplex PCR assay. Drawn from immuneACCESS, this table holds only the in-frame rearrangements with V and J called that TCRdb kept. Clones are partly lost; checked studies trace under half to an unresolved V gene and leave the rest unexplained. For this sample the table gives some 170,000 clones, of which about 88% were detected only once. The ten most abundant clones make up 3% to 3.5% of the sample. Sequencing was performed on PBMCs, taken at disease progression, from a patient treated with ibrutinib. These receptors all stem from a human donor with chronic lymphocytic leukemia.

CDR3: CASSQEYLLAQGSVRGYNEQFF. DNA of the CDR3: TGCGCCAGCAGCCAAGAATATCTACTGGCACAGGGTAGTGTTAGGGGCTACAATGAGCAGTTCTTC. The chain carries TRBV4-3 and TRBJ2-1; perhaps TRBD1 as D (6 bases). Germline CDR1 reads LGHNA; CDR2 reads YSLEER. V was shortened by 0 bases and J by 3 bases, with 30 bases between the two germline ends. This CDR3 has 22 residues.

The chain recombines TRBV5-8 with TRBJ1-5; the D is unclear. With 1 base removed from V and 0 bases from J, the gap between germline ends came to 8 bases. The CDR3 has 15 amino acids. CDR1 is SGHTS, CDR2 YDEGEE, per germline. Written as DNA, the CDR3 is TGTGCCAGCAGCTTGTCCAGAATTAGCAATCAGCCCCAGCATTTT. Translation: CASSLSRISNQPQHF.

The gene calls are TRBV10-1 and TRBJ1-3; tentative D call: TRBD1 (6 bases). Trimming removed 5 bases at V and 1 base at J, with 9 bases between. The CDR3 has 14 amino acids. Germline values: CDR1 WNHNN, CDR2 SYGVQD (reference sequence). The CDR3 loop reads CASSKGGSGNTIYF. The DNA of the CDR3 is TGCGCCAGCAGTAAAGGGGGTTCTGGAAACACCATATATTTT.

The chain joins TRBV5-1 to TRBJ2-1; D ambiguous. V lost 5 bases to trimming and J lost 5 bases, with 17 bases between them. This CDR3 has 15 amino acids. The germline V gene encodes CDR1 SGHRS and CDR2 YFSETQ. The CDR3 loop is CASSKVPRANNEQFF. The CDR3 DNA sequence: TGCGCCAGCAGTAAAGTCCCTCGTGCTAACAATGAGCAGTTCTTC. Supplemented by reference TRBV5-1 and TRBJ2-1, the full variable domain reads KAGVTQTPRYLIKTRGQQVTLSCSPISGHRSVSWYQQTPGQGLQFLFEYFSETQRNKGNFPGRFSGRQFSNSRSEMNVSTLELGDSALYLCASSKVPRANNEQFFGPGTRLTVL.

CDR3 bases: TGCAGCGTTGAGGGGTTGGTCGGCTACAATGAGCAGTTCTTC. Translated, it gives CSVEGLVGYNEQFF. The chain uses TRBV29-1 and TRBJ2-1; D gene uncertain. The CDR3 covers 14 residues. V lost 3 bases to trimming and J lost 3 bases, with 12 bases between them. Germline CDR1 SQVTM, CDR2 ANQGSEA.

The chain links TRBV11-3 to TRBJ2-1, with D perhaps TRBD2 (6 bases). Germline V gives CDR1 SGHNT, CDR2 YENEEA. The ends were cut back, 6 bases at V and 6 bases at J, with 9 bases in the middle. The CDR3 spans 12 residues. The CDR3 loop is CASRPAGNEQFF. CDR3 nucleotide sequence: TGTGCCAGCAGACCAGCGGGCAATGAGCAGTTCTTC.

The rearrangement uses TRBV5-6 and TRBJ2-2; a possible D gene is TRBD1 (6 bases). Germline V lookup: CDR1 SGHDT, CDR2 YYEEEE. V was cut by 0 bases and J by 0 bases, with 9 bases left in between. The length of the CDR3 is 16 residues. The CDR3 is CASSLVGTPNTGELFF. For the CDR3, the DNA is TGTGCCAGCAGCTTGGTCGGGACACCGAACACCGGGGAGCTGTTTTTT.

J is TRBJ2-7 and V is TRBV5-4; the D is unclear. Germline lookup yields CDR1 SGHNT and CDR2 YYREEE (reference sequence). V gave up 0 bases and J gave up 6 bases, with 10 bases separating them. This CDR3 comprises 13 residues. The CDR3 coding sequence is TGTGCCAGCAGCTTGGCCGGATTTGGCGAGCAGTACTTC. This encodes CASSLAGFGEQYF.

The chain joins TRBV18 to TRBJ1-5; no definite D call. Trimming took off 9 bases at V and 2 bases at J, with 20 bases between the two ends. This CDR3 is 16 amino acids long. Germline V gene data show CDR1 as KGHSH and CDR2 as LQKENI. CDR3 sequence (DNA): TGTGCCAGTTCCGATTCCGTGGGAGCGGGCAATCAGCCCCAGCATTTT. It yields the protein CASSDSVGAGNQPQHF.

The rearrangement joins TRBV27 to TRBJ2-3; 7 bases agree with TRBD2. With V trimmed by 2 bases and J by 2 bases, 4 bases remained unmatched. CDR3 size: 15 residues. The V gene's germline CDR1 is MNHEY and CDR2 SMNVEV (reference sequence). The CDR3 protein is CASSLASGATDTQYF. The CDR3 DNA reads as TGTGCCAGCAGTTTAGCTAGCGGCGCCACAGATACGCAGTATTTT.

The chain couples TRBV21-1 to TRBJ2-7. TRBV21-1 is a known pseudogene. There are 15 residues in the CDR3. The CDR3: CASSTRPKDLYEQYF. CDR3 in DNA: TGTGCCAGCAGCACAAGACCTAAGGACCTCTACGAGCAGTACTTC.

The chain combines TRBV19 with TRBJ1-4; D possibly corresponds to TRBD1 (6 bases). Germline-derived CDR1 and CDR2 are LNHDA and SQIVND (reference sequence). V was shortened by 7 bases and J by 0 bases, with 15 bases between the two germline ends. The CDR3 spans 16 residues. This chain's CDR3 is CASIIRDTATNEKLFF. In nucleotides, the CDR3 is TGTGCCAGTATAATAAGGGACACAGCAACTAATGAAAAACTGTTTTTT.